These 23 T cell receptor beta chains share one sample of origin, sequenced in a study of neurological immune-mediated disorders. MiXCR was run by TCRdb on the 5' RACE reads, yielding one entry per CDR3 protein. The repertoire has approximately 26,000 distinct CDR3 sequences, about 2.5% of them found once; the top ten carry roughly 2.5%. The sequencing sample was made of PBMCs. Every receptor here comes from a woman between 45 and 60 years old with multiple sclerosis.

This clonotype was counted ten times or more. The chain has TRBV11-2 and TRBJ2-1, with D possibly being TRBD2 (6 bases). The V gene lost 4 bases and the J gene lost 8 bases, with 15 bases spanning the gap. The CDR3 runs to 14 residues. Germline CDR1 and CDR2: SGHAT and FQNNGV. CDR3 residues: CASSSYRDWDEQFF. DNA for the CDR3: TGTGCCAGCAGCTCCTACCGGGACTGGGATGAGCAGTTCTTC.

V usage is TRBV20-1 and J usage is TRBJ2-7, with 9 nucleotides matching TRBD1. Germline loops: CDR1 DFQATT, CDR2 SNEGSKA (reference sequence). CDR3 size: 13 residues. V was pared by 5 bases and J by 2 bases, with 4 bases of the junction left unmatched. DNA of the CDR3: TGCAGTGCTCCCGGGACAGGGACCTACGAGCAGTACTTC. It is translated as CSAPGTGTYEQYF.

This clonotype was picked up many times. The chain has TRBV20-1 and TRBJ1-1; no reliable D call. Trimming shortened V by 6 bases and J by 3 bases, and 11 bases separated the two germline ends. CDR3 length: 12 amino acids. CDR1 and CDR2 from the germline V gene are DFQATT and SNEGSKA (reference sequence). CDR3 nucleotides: TGCAGTGCGAGGAGTTGGGACACTGAAGCTTTCTTT. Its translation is CSARSWDTEAFF.

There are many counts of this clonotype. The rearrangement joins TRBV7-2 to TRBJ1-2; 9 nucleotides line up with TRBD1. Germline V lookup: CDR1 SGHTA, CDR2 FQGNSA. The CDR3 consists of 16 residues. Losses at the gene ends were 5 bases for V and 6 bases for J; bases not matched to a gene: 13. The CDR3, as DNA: TGTGCCAGCAGCGCAACCCACAGGGGGCATCAGGATGGCTACACCTTC. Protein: CASSATHRGHQDGYTF.

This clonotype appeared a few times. CDR3 residues: CASSPGRPPYEQYF. The CDR3 bases are TGTGCCAGCAGCCCCGGACGACCCCCCTACGAGCAGTACTTC. The chain is built from TRBV7-3 and TRBJ2-7; no definite D call. The CDR3 covers 14 residues. Deletions cut 5 bases from V and 2 bases from J, with 13 bases between. Germline V lookup: CDR1 SGHTA, CDR2 FQGTGA.

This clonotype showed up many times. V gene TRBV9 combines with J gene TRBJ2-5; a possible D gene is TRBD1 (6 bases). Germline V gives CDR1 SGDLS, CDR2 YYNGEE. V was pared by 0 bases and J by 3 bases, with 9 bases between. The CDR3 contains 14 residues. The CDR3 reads CASSVAGGEETQYF. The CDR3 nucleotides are TGTGCCAGCAGCGTAGCTGGGGGCGAAGAGACCCAGTACTTC.

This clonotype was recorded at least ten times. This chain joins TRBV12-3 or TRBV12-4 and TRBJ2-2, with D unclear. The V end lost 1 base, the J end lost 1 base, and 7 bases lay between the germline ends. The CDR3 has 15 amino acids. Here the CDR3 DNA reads TGTGCCAGCAGTTTAGTACGACAGAACACCGGGGAGCTGTTTTTT. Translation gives CASSLVRQNTGELFF.

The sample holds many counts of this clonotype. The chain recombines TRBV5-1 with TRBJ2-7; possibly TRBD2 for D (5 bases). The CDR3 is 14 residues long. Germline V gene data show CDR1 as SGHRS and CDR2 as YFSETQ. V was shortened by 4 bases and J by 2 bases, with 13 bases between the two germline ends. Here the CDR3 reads CASSPGLATYEQYF. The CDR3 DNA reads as TGCGCCAGCAGCCCCGGGCTAGCCACCTACGAGCAGTACTTC.

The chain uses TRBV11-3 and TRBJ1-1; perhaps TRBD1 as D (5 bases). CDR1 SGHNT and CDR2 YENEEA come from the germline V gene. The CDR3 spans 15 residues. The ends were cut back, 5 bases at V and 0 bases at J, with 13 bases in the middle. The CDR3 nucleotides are TGTGCCAGCAGCAGCATGACAGCGATGAACACTGAAGCTTTCTTT. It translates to CASSSMTAMNTEAFF. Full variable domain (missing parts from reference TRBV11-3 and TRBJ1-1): EAGVVQSPRYKIIEKKQPVAFWCNPISGHNTLYWYLQNLGQGPELLIRYENEEAVDDSQLPKDRFSAERLKGVDSTLKIQPAELGDSAVYLCASSSMTAMNTEAFFGQGTRLTVV.

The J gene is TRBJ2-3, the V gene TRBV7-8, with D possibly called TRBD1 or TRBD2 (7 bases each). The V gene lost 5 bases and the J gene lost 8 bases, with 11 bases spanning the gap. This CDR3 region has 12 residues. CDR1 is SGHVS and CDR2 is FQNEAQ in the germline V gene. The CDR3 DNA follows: TGTGCCAGCAGCACCAGGGGGGGTACGCAGTATTTT. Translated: CASSTRGGTQYF.

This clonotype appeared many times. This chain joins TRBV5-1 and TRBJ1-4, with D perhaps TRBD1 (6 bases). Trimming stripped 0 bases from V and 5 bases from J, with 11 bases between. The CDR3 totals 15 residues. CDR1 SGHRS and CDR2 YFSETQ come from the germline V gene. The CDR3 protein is CASSLERGQNEKLFF. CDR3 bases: TGCGCCAGCAGCTTGGAGCGGGGGCAGAATGAAAAACTGTTTTTT. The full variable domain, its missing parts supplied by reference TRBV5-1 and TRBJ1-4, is KAGVTQTPRYLIKTRGQQVTLSCSPISGHRSVSWYQQTPGQGLQFLFEYFSETQRNKGNFPGRFSGRQFSNSRSEMNVSTLELGDSALYLCASSLERGQNEKLFFGSGTQLSVL.

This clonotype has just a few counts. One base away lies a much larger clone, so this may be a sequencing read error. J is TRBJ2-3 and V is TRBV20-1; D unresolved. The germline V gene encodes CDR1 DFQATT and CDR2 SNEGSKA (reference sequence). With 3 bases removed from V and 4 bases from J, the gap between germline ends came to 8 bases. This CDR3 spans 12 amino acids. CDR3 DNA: TGCAGTGCTAGGAGAAGGGCAGATACGCAGTATTTT. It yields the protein CSARRRADTQYF.

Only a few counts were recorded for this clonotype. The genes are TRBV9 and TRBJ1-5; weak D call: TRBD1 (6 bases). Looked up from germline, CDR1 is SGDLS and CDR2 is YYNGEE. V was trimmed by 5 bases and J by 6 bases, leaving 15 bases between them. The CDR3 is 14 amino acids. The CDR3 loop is CASSNAEGGQPQHF. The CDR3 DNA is TGTGCCAGCAGTAACGCCGAGGGGGGTCAGCCCCAGCATTTT.

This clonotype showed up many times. The CDR3 DNA reads TGCAGTGCTCAACGGGGGAGCTCCTACAATGAGCAGTTCTTC. This translates into CSAQRGSSYNEQFF. The chain has TRBV20-1 and TRBJ2-1; TRBD2 is a possible D gene (6 bases). This CDR3 has 14 amino acids. In germline, CDR1 is DFQATT, CDR2 SNEGSKA (reference sequence). The V end was cut by 5 bases, the J end by 0 bases, with 11 bases between.

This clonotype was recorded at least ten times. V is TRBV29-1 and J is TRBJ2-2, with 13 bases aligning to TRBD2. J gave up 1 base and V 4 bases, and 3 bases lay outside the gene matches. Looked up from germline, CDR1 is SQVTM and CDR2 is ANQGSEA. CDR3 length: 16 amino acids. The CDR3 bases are TGCAGCGTTGGTCGGACTAGCGGGAGGAACACCGGGGAGCTGTTTTTT. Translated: CSVGRTSGRNTGELFF.

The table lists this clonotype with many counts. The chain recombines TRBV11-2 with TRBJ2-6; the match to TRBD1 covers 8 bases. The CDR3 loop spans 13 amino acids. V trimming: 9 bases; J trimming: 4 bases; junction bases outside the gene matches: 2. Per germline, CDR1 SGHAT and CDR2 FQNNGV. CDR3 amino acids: CASQGAGANVLTF. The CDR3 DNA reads TGTGCCAGTCAGGGGGCCGGGGCCAACGTCCTGACTTTC. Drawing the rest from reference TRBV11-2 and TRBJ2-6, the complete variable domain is EAGVAQSPRYKIIEKRQSVAFWCNPISGHATLYWYQQILGQGPKLLIQFQNNGVVDDSQLPKDRFSAERLKGVDSTLKIQPAKLEDSAVYLCASQGAGANVLTFGAGSRLTVL.

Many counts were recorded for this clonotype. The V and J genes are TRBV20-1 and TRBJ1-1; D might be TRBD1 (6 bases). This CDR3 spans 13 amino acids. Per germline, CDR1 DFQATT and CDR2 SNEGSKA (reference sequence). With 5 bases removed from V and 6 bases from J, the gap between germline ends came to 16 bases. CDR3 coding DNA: TGCAGTGCTGAGGGCCGGGACACGCCTGAAGCTTTCTTT. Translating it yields CSAEGRDTPEAFF.

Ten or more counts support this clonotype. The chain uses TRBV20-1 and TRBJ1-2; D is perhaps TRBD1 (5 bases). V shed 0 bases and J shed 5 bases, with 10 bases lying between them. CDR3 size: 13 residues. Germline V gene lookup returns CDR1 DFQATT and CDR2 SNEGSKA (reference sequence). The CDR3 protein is CSARDRRGYGYTF. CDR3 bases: TGCAGTGCTAGAGACAGGAGGGGATATGGCTACACCTTC.

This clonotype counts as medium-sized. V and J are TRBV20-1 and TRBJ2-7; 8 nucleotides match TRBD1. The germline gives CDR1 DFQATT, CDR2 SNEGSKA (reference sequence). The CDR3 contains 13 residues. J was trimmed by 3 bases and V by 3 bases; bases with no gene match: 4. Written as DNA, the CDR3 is TGCAGTGCTAGTGGTGACAGGGGCTACGAGCAGTACTTC. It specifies CSASGDRGYEQYF.

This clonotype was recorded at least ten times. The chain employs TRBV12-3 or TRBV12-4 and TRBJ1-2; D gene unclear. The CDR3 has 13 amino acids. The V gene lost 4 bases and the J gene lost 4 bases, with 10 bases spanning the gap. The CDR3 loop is CASSYRETYGYTF. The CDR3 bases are TGTGCCAGCAGTTATAGAGAAACCTATGGCTACACCTTC.

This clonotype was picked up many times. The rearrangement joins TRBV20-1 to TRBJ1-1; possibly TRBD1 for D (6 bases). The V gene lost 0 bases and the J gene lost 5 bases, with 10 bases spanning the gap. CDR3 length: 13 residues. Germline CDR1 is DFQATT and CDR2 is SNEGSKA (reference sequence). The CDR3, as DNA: TGCAGTGCTAGAGACCAGGGGAGGACTGAAGCTTTCTTT. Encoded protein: CSARDQGRTEAFF.

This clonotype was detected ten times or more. CDR3 region: CASSLGRVGNNEQFF. CDR3 DNA sequence: TGCGCCAGCAGCTTGGGGAGGGTTGGAAACAATGAGCAGTTCTTC. The chain uses TRBV5-1 and TRBJ2-1; perhaps TRBD2 as D (6 bases). This CDR3 has 15 residues. V lost 0 bases and J lost 5, with 12 bases in between. The germline gives CDR1 SGHRS, CDR2 YFSETQ.

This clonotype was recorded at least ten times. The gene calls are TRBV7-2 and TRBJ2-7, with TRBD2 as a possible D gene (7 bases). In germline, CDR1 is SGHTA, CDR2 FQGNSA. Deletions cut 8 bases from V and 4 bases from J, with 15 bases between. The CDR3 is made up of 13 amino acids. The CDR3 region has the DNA TGTGCCAGCGCCATGGGAGGGGGGTACGAGCAGTACTTC. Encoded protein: CASAMGGGYEQYF. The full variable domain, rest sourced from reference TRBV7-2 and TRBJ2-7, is GAGVSQSPSNKVTEKGKDVELRCDPISGHTALYWYRQSLGQGLEFLIYFQGNSAPDKSGLPSDRFSAERTGGSVSTLTIQRTQQEDSAVYLCASAMGGGYEQYFGPGTRLTVT.